This passage covers 17 T cell receptor beta chains from one sample sequenced in a study of T cell responses to AZD1222 COVID-19 vaccine. Using immunoSEQ multiplex PCR, the repertoire was profiled, and TCRdb retains in-frame clones only, with some absent. The sample shows 70,000 to 95,000 clones, approximately 91% of them seen only once. The sequenced sample was peripheral blood, obtained 28 days after the second AZD1222 dose. The origin of the receptors is an adult who received the AZD1222 COVID-19 vaccine.

The J gene is TRBJ2-1, the V gene TRBV5-1; 12 nucleotides agree with TRBD2. Germline V lookup: CDR1 SGHRS, CDR2 YFSETQ. This CDR3 is 15 amino acids long. The J segment lost 9 bases and the V segment lost 7 bases, leaving 11 bases of the junction unmatched. The CDR3 is CASGPGTSGYGEQFF. CDR3 DNA: TGCGCCAGCGGACCCGGGACTAGCGGGTATGGTGAGCAGTTCTTC.

This rearrangement joins TRBV6-5 to TRBJ2-1; D is ambiguous. CDR3 length equals 12 residues. With 7 bases removed from V and 5 bases from J, the gap between germline ends came to 9 bases. Per the germline V gene, CDR1 is MNHEY and CDR2 is SVGAGI. DNA for the CDR3: TGTGCCAGCAATTTACTGCACAATGAGCAGTTCTTC. It is translated as CASNLLHNEQFF.

The chain recombines TRBV12-3 or TRBV12-4 with TRBJ2-1; D unclear. The CDR3 has 11 amino acids. Trimming removed 3 bases from V and 6 bases from J, with 3 bases in between. The CDR3 here is CASSFFNEQFF. CDR3 in DNA: TGTGCCAGCAGTTTTTTCAATGAGCAGTTCTTC.

This clone has just one count. The chain couples TRBV7-2 to TRBJ1-2; tentatively, D is TRBD1 (6 bases). The CDR3 runs 13 residues. Trimming took off 1 base at V and 8 bases at J, with 11 bases between the two ends. Germline V gene data show CDR1 as SGHTA and CDR2 as FQGNSA. CDR3 sequence (DNA): TGTGCCAGCAGCTTAGGCCTAGGGGGAGGCTACACCTTC. Protein product: CASSLGLGGGYTF. Full variable domain (rest looked up from reference TRBV7-2 and TRBJ1-2): GAGVSQSPSNKVTEKGKDVELRCDPISGHTALYWYRQSLGQGLEFLIYFQGNSAPDKSGLPSDRFSAERTGGSVSTLTIQRTQQEDSAVYLCASSLGLGGGYTFGSGTRLTVV.

V and J are TRBV10-2 and TRBJ2-1; D may be TRBD2 (6 bases). CDR1 and CDR2 (germline): WSHSY, SAAADI. CDR3 length equals 14 residues. The V end was cut by 3 bases, the J end by 8 bases, with 14 bases between. As DNA, the CDR3 is TGCGCCAGCAGTGACCTTAAAATAGCGGATGAGCAGTTCTTC. Translated, it gives CASSDLKIADEQFF.

The chain links TRBV6-5 to TRBJ1-5; no clear D gene. Germline-derived CDR1 and CDR2 are MNHEY and SVGAGI. The CDR3 is 15 amino acids. V was trimmed by 0 bases and J by 0 bases, leaving 6 bases between them. The CDR3: CASSYSRSSNQPQHF. DNA of the CDR3: TGTGCCAGCAGTTACTCCAGGTCTAGCAATCAGCCCCAGCATTTT.

The table lists this clone with a few counts. The chain employs TRBV28 and TRBJ2-6; D is unresolved. CDR3 size: 14 residues. In germline, CDR1 is MDHEN, CDR2 SYDVKM. Trimming stripped 7 bases from V and 0 bases from J, with 7 bases between. This CDR3 is CASTRLSGANVLTF. The CDR3 DNA reads as TGTGCCAGCACCCGCCTCTCTGGGGCCAACGTCCTGACTTTC.

This clone was detected once. The chain uses TRBV19 and TRBJ1-5; no firm D call. CDR3 length equals 16 residues. Deletions cut 7 bases from V and 5 bases from J, with 21 bases between. Germline V CDR1 and CDR2: LNHDA, SQIVND (reference sequence). In DNA form, the CDR3 reads TGTGCCAGTAAAAAGGGTTTAGGGAAAGCCGATCAGCCCCAGCATTTT. Residues: CASKKGLGKADQPQHF.

This rearrangement joins TRBV28 to TRBJ1-6; D gene ambiguous. CDR3 size: 17 residues. Germline CDR1 MDHEN, CDR2 SYDVKM. Trimming shortened V by 1 base and J by 0 bases, and 10 bases separated the two germline ends. Here the CDR3 DNA reads TGTGCCAGCAGTTTATTAGTGGGGAGCTCCTATAATTCACCCCTCCACTTT. As protein: CASSLLVGSSYNSPLHF.

The DNA for the CDR3 is TGTGCCAGCAGGGAGAGGTTGGGGAATGAAAAACTGTTTTTT. Residues: CASRERLGNEKLFF. This chain links TRBV27 with TRBJ1-4; D ambiguous. From germline, CDR1 is MNHEY and CDR2 SMNVEV (reference sequence). Trimming took 6 bases from V and 5 from J, leaving 13 bases between them. CDR3 length equals 14 residues. Complete variable domain (other parts from reference TRBV27 and TRBJ1-4): EAQVTQNPRYLITVTGKKLTVTCSQNMNHEYMSWYRQDPGLGLRQIYYSMNVEVTDKGDVPEGYKVSRKEKRNFPLILESPSPNQTSLYFCASRERLGNEKLFFGSGTQLSVL.

The chain joins TRBV7-9 to TRBJ2-5, with D perhaps TRBD1 (6 bases). Germline CDR1 SEHNR, CDR2 FQNEAQ (reference sequence). V was trimmed by 3 bases and J by 2 bases, leaving 10 bases between them. CDR3 length: 14 residues. CDR3 amino acids: CASSFGTIQETQYF. CDR3 DNA: TGTGCCAGCAGCTTCGGGACAATTCAAGAGACCCAGTACTTC.

This clone has more than one count but fewer than ten. This chain uses TRBV29-1 with TRBJ2-1; D unresolved. The ends were cut back, 4 bases at V and 3 bases at J, with 13 bases in the middle. Germline loops: CDR1 SQVTM, CDR2 ANQGSEA. The CDR3 consists of 14 residues. The CDR3 DNA reads TGCAGCGTTGCTGCGCCAGGTGACTACAATGAGCAGTTCTTC. Translation gives CSVAAPGDYNEQFF.

The V gene is TRBV5-3, the J gene TRBJ2-1, with TRBD1 matching 11 bases. TRBV5-3 is given ORF status, its function remaining uncertain. The J segment lost 3 bases and the V segment lost 1 base, leaving 3 bases of the junction unmatched. The CDR3 consists of 16 residues. CDR3 in amino acids: CARSLRDRGCYNEQFF. The DNA for the CDR3 is TGTGCCAGAAGCTTGCGGGACAGGGGGTGCTACAATGAGCAGTTCTTC.

The sample holds one count of this clone. The genes are TRBV6-1 and TRBJ1-4; D is perhaps TRBD1 (5 bases). Trimming pared 0 bases from V and 6 bases from J, leaving 11 bases between. The CDR3 is made up of 15 amino acids. Germline-derived CDR1 and CDR2 are MNHNS and SASEGT. The CDR3 sequence: CASSEARRAYEKLFF. CDR3 in DNA: TGTGCCAGCAGTGAAGCGCGCAGGGCTTATGAAAAACTGTTTTTT.

The rearrangement joins TRBV6-2 or TRBV6-3 to TRBJ2-3, with 11 nucleotides matching TRBD1. The CDR3 contains 19 residues. Germline assignment: CDR1 MNHEY and CDR2 SVGEGT. J was trimmed by 0 bases and V by 6 bases; bases with no gene match: 14. CDR3 DNA: TGTGCCAGCAGCATTAACACCCCCGGGACAGGGGGTAGCACAGATACGCAGTATTTT. Translated, it gives CASSINTPGTGGSTDTQYF.

This clone is a singleton in its sample. The rearrangement joins TRBV15 to TRBJ1-4; D is unclear. Germline CDR1 is LNHNV and CDR2 is YYDKDF (reference sequence). V gave up 3 bases and J gave up 8 bases, with 10 bases separating them. This CDR3 spans 13 amino acids. CDR3 DNA: TGTGCCACCAGCAGGGACCAAAGAGAAAAACTGTTTTTT. Protein: CATSRDQREKLFF.

This clone was counted a few times. This chain uses TRBV10-1 with TRBJ2-1, with TRBD2 identical over 14 bases. The CDR3 loop spans 18 amino acids. Germline CDR1 and CDR2: WNHNN and SYGVQD (reference sequence). Trimming removed 6 bases from V and 5 bases from J; junction bases left unmatched: 12. The CDR3 sequence: CASSRLAGGPKSNNEQFF. CDR3 sequence (DNA): TGCGCCAGCAGCAGACTAGCGGGAGGGCCGAAATCTAACAATGAGCAGTTCTTC.